This TCR beta chain was documented in a study of blood T cells in healthy people across ages (dated by TCRdb to 2013 to 2016). Regarding the complete study: In model experiments, template switching captured about one uniquely barcoded TCR beta cDNA molecule for every two T cells. To track age-related changes in TCR beta repertoire diversity, the study relied on deep sequencing normalized with unique cDNA molecular identifiers. Donors were grouped into four age groups: young (average 16 years), middle-aged (approximately 41), aged (around 66) and long-lived (about 89). To avoid experimental bias, donors of different ages were distributed randomly across sequencing lanes. Using the same blood draw, the study looked at two additional independent replicas of 1 million unique cDNA reads for two donors, one aged 18 to 30 and the other aged 80 or older.

Systemically healthy Caucasian individuals from Russia, approximately 39 in total and aged 6 to 90 years, were included as donors. Each donor gave roughly 9 milliliters of peripheral blood, drawn into EDTA-treated Vacutainer tubes. PBMCs were isolated by Ficoll-Paque density-gradient centrifugation, with at least 7 million obtained per sample. Trizol reagent was used to extract total RNA from PBMCs, with at least 5.5 micrograms per sample. The percentages of naive CD45RAhigh/CD27high T cells were determined by flow cytometry on a PBMC aliquot from every donor. The paper's findings and limits, for the study overall: As age increased, observed TCR beta diversity per million T cells dropped in a roughly linear way, and a significant reduction was already evident by age 40. Because profiling used bulk unsorted PBMCs, naive and antigen-experienced compartments could not be compared conclusively. Because donor CMV infection status was unknown, age-related changes in expanded clonotypes were potentially confounded. Estimates of total diversity based on one million sequenced T cells were regarded as lower bounds and as underestimates. The percentage of naive T cells measured by flow cytometry correlated strongly with observed TCR beta diversity. Compared with the aged group, the long-lived group had more naive CD4+ T cells, fewer expanded clones and increased TCR diversity, a pattern suggesting age selection.

CDR1 is given as MNHEY and CDR2 as SVGAGI, both from the germline V gene. The junction carries 13 bases between V and J, which are trimmed by 1 base and 1 base respectively. Its CDR3 holds 16 amino acids, cysteine through phenylalanine. The CDR3 DNA has 48 bases and is translated from base 1. For this clonotype: Its cognate antigen has yet to be identified. Per-nucleotide qualities are absent, and no much larger clonotype sits a single base away.

The library came from 5' RACE. TCRdb names Illumina HiSeq 2500 as the instrument used. A second PCR of about 6 to 11 cycles was performed with a sample-barcoded 5' primer and a J-beta primer mix. A template-switch 5' adaptor carrying 12 random nucleotides introduced a unique molecular identifier onto each TCR beta cDNA molecule. At least 3 million CDR3-containing paired-end reads were obtained from each sample. First-strand cDNA was synthesized from all RNA with the Mint cDNA synthesis kit, primed by a TRBC-specific oligonucleotide. All cDNA was treated with uracil-DNA glycosylase and then went through a first 18-cycle PCR with the universal primers M1SS and BC2_uni_R. Turning to the authors' computational methods: Each sample was normalized by randomly selecting 1 million high-quality reads, each carrying a distinct molecular identifier. Instead of being binned into consensus sequences, reads that shared molecular identifiers were thrown out. MiTCR, with a Q25 quality threshold and the strictest error-elimination algorithm, was used for CDR3 identification, clonotype clustering and error correction. A nonparametric unseen species model with Euler transformation was used to estimate lower-bound total TCR beta diversity. TCRdb trimmed public reads at Q25 via fastp, called clones via MiXCR and kept in-frame beta chains. Identical CDR3 protein sequences are pooled into one entry, listed with their most common genes and DNA. TCRdb, not the original authors, processed these V and J calls. The sample records hundreds of thousands of distinct CDR3 sequences, 56% of which are singletons. The ten largest clonotypes hold around 24% of the sample.

The chain is made from TRBV6-5 and TRBJ1-1; a weak D assignment points to TRBD1 (6 bases agree). This sequence was found in a man in his forties in good health. Sequencing input: blood. The DNA sequence reads TGTGCCAGCAGTTACTTCGCGGGACACCAGAACACTGAAGCTTTCTTT. It specifies CASSYFAGHQNTEAFF.